A selection of T cell receptor beta chains follows, all from one sample in a study of high-grade serous ovarian cancer treatment subgroups. The assay was immunoSEQ multiplex PCR, and TCRdb's table has in-frame clones only and misses some. The repertoire includes over 14,000 clones, 86% of them detected once, and around 6.5% sits in the top ten. What was sequenced was tumor tissue. These receptors came from a human donor with high-grade serous ovarian cancer. The CDR3 runs from the conserved cysteine through the conserved F or W. The order of the fields is D gene, V gene, J gene, clone size, CDR3 DNA, CDR3 protein. The D gene is left open where the match is weak. The listing skips clone size in some rows; elsewhere it reads once, few, many or a size class.

>TRBD2|TRBV11-2|TRBJ2-2|.
TGTGCCAGCAGATGGGACTATCCCACCGGGGAGCTGTTTTTT
CASRWDYPTGELFF
>.|TRBV10-1|TRBJ2-7|.
TGCGCCAGCAGTGAGCATTTATCCTACGAGCAGTACTTC
CASSEHLSYEQYF
>TRBD1|TRBV28|TRBJ1-6|.
TGTGCCAGCAGCTTGGGACAGGGGATTTCACCCCTCCACTTT
CASSLGQGISPLHF
>TRBD2|TRBV30|TRBJ2-3|once
TGTGCCTGGAATGGACTAGCGGGGGGGCGCACAGATACGCAGTATTTT
CAWNGLAGGRTDTQYF
>.|TRBV4-3|TRBJ1-6|few
TGCGCCAGCAGCCCCTTCCCGGTTCGTCTTCATTCACCCCTCCACTTT
CASSPFPVRLHSPLHF
>TRBD1|TRBV27|TRBJ1-5|few
TGTGCCAGCAGTGCCTACAGGGGACAGCCCCAGCATTTT
CASSAYRGQPQHF
>TRBD2|TRBV5-1|TRBJ2-7|.
TGCGCCAGCAGCGCAGGGACTAGCGGCTACGAGCAGTACTTC
CASSAGTSGYEQYF
>.|TRBV5-1|TRBJ1-1|.
TGCGCCAGCAGCTTGGGGGGCAGCACTGAAGCTTTCTTT
CASSLGGSTEAFF
>.|TRBV5-4|TRBJ1-2|.
TGTGCCAGCACCCCAACAGGGACGTATGGCTACACCTTC
CASTPTGTYGYTF
>.|TRBV5-6|TRBJ1-6|few
TGTGCCAGCAGCCCGGGTGCGACAGGCAGAGGATCACCCCTCCACTTT
CASSPGATGRGSPLHF
>.|TRBV7-6|TRBJ1-3|.
TGTGCCAGCAGTCGGACCCACAGCCTAGGTGGAAACACCATATATTTT
CASSRTHSLGGNTIYF
>.|TRBV29-1|TRBJ2-1|.
TGCAGCGGCATCCCGGGGGTCTACAATGAGCAGTTCTTC
CSGIPGVYNEQFF
>TRBD2|TRBV5-8|TRBJ2-5|.
TGTGCCAGCAGCCCCACGGGGCGCGGGGGGGCTGGAGAGACCCAGTACTTC
CASSPTGRGGAGETQYF